This T cell receptor (beta chain) emerged from a study of cytomegalovirus exposure and HLA in healthy donors. Whole-study context: Roughly 77 million unique TCRs from HLA-typed donors made up an early data release. General study points: A later analysis reported that several of the most significant clusters appeared to be linked to common viral pathogens, among them Epstein-Barr virus.

Both 60 Vbeta primers and 13 Jbeta primers went into the PCR. In the study's own analysis: An analysis performed later counted 72 million or so unique TCR beta chains (roughly 10 million of them shared). Sequencing used immunoSEQ multiplex PCR; TCRdb keeps in-frame clones, though not all of them. From that table come the V and J calls and clone size; the DNA was used to work out D and trimming. Counted here are 150,000 to 200,000 clones, 84% occurring once; the ten biggest clones make up 0.25% to 0.3%. This clone was counted between two and nine times. The antigen is unknown. One junction end disagrees with the germline gene, perhaps due to a read error. Though probably carrying unrecorded immune exposures, donors were nominally healthy at sampling. The clonotype was recovered from a boy aged 5 to 17 in good health and CMV-seronegative. Sequences were obtained from PBMCs.

CDR3 nucleotides: TGTGCCAGCAGCCTAGGGACTAGCGGGATGGGGGAGCAGTACTTC. Translation gives CASSLGTSGMGEQYF. The V call is TRBV13, the J call TRBJ2-7, with 13 nucleotides matching TRBD2. The V gene's germline CDR1 is PRHDT and CDR2 FYEKMQ (reference sequence). The CDR3 is made up of 15 amino acids.